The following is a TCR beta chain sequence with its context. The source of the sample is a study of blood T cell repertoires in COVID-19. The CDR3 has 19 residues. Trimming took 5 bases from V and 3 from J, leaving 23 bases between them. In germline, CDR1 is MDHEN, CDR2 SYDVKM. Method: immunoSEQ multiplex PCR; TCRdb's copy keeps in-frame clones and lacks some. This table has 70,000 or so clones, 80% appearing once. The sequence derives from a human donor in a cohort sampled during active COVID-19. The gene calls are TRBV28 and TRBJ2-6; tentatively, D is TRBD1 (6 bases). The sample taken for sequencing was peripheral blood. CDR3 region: CASSPQGLEGLGGANVLTF. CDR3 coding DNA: TGTGCCAGCAGTCCGCAGGGGCTGGAAGGCTTGGGTGGGGCCAACGTCCTGACTTTC.